The T cell receptor beta chain described here comes from a study of Graves' ophthalmopathy and Graves' hyperthyroidism. The authors amplified TCR beta CDR3 regions from RNA transcripts. Second-round multiplex PCR came after a first-round RT-PCR that employed HTBI primers. Each CDR3 protein is one row after TCRdb ran MiXCR on the multiplex PCR reads. Of about 550,000 distinct CDR3 sequences listed, under 45% are singletons. About this clonotype: Its antigen is as yet unknown.

Pregnant or lactating patients and those with other autoimmune diseases or uncontrolled infections were excluded. Clinical symptoms, serum thyroxine, TRAb, thyroid ultrasound and orbital computed tomography determined diagnosis. This CDR3 contains 12 residues. Germline assignment: CDR1 MNHNS and CDR2 SASEGT. V was clipped by 4 bases and J by 6 bases; unmatched bases: 2. The study's findings and limits: Most thyroid-expanded clonotypes exceeding 0.001 frequency were also found in blood. For separating ophthalmopathy from stable hyperthyroidism, a 13-signature model gave 87.88% sensitivity and roughly 83% specificity.

Sequencing was performed on peripheral blood or thyroid tissue (not recorded which). This sequence joins TRBV6-1 and TRBJ2-5; 7 nucleotides match TRBD1. The clonotype comes from an adult man with Graves' hyperthyroidism. CDR3 DNA: TGTGCCAGCAGTGCCAGGGGGAAGACCCAGTACTTC. This sequence encodes CASSARGKTQYF.